This passage covers 32 T cell receptor beta chains from one sample sequenced in a study of identical twins. TCRdb re-derived calls from the 5' RACE reads in MiXCR, one entry per CDR3 protein. The sample shows a few hundred thousand distinct CDR3 sequences, 9.5% to 15% of them seen only once. The sample was also linked to a second study, of yellow fever vaccine responses in identical twins.

The sequencing input was memory (CD45RO+) T cells sorted from blood. The receptors were sampled from a woman between 18 and 29 years old in good health.

This sequence joins TRBV29-1 and TRBJ2-7, with D uncertain. Trimming removed 7 bases from V and 3 bases from J, with 16 bases in between. In germline, CDR1 is SQVTM, CDR2 ANQGSEA. The CDR3 totals 13 residues. The CDR3 sequence: CSALSTPNYEQYF. CDR3 DNA: TGCAGCGCCCTCTCCACTCCTAACTACGAGCAGTACTTC.

A note on this clonotype: Since a much larger clone is just one base distant, this may be a read error. The rearrangement joins TRBV5-1 to TRBJ2-5, with D possibly TRBD2 on 6 matching bases. The ends were cut back, 5 bases at V and 4 bases at J, with 18 bases in the middle. This CDR3 spans 15 amino acids. The germline gives CDR1 SGHRS, CDR2 YFSETQ. The CDR3 protein is CASRRGAEGRETQYF. CDR3 in DNA: TGCGCCAGCAGGCGGGGAGCGGAAGGACGAGAGACCCAGTACTTC.

The V gene is TRBV11-1, the J gene TRBJ2-7, with TRBD2 matching 9 bases. J was trimmed by 0 bases and V by 5 bases; bases with no gene match: 17. Germline CDR1 reads SGHAT; CDR2 reads FQDESV (reference sequence). The CDR3 extends over 19 amino acids. CDR3 sequence (DNA): TGTGCCAGCAGCAACCACCCGACTAGCGGCGTGGCCAACTCCTACGAGCAGTACTTC. It codes for CASSNHPTSGVANSYEQYF. The whole variable domain, filled in from reference TRBV11-1 and TRBJ2-7, reads EAEVAQSPRYKITEKSQAVAFWCDPISGHATLYWYRQILGQGPELLVQFQDESVVDDSQLPKDRFSAERLKGVDSTLKIQPAELGDSAMYLCASSNHPTSGVANSYEQYFGPGTRLTVT.

This chain uses TRBV7-2 with TRBJ1-2, with D possibly being TRBD1 (5 bases). Germline V CDR1 and CDR2: SGHTA, FQGNSA. The V end lost 5 bases, the J end lost 3 bases, and 10 bases lay between the germline ends. The CDR3 has 13 amino acids. CDR3 amino acids: CASSPDRYYGYTF. The DNA for the CDR3 is TGTGCCAGCAGCCCAGACAGATACTATGGCTACACCTTC.

A few counts support this clonotype. The chain recombines TRBV15 with TRBJ2-3; D perhaps matches TRBD1 (6 bases). V was pared by 5 bases and J by 9 bases, with 9 bases between. This CDR3 has 11 residues. Germline V gene data show CDR1 as LNHNV and CDR2 as YYDKDF (reference sequence). CDR3 amino acids: CATSRQATQYF. The CDR3 nucleotides are TGTGCCACCAGCCGACAGGCCACGCAGTATTTT. The full variable domain, completed using reference TRBV15 and TRBJ2-3, is DAMVIQNPRYQVTQFGKPVTLSCSQTLNHNVMYWYQQKSSQAPKLLFHYYDKDFNNEADTPDNFQSRRPNTSFCFLDIRSPGLGDTAMYLCATSRQATQYFGPGTRLTVL.

This clonotype was seen only a few times. The chain links TRBV5-6 to TRBJ2-1; TRBD1 is a possible D gene (6 bases). CDR3 length: 12 residues. V lost 4 bases and J lost 13, with 15 bases in between. Germline CDR1 SGHDT, CDR2 YYEEEE. This CDR3 is CASSPAGTNQFF. CDR3 coding DNA: TGTGCCAGCAGCCCAGCCGGGACAAATCAGTTCTTC.

This clonotype was counted a few times. The chain has TRBV20-1 and TRBJ2-7, with unresolved D. The germline V gene has CDR1 DFQATT and CDR2 SNEGSKA (reference sequence). V was cut by 4 bases and J by 6 bases, with 19 bases left in between. CDR3 size: 14 residues. The CDR3 DNA follows: TGCAGTGCTAAGAGAGGATCCTCGGGTGCCGAGCAGTACTTC. It codes for CSAKRGSSGAEQYF.

This clonotype appeared a few times. The chain has TRBV20-1 and TRBJ2-7, with 9 bases identical to TRBD2. CDR1 is DFQATT and CDR2 is SNEGSKA in the germline V gene (reference sequence). The J segment lost 3 bases and the V segment lost 1 base, leaving 7 bases of the junction unmatched. CDR3 length: 15 amino acids. The CDR3: CSARGASGDLYEQYF. As DNA, the CDR3 is TGCAGTGCTAGAGGCGCTAGCGGGGACCTCTACGAGCAGTACTTC.

The J gene is TRBJ2-5, the V gene TRBV25-1, with TRBD2 identical over 12 bases. This CDR3 spans 16 amino acids. Germline CDR1 reads MGHDK; CDR2 reads SYGVNS. The ends lost 6 bases at V and 5 bases at J; junction bases unmatched: 10. DNA for the CDR3: TGTGCCAGCAGCAGAAGGACTAGCGGGGTTGGTGAGACCCAGTACTTC. Translating gives CASSRRTSGVGETQYF.

With regard to this clonotype: Likely a read error: the CDR3 ends without its conserved phenylalanine or tryptophan. The chain carries TRBV20-1 and TRBJ1-1; 7 bases are a match to TRBD1. Germline CDR1 and CDR2: DFQATT and SNEGSKA (reference sequence). This CDR3 region has 12 residues. Here the CDR3 reads CRARGDSTEAFS. The CDR3 DNA reads as TGCAGGGCTAGAGGGGACAGCACTGAAGCTTTCTCT.

The rearrangement uses TRBV29-1 and TRBJ2-7, with 7 nucleotides matching TRBD2. Germline CDR1 is SQVTM and CDR2 is ANQGSEA. The CDR3 has 12 residues. Germline trimming cut 1 base from V and 6 bases from J; bases unmatched to any gene: 3. In DNA form, the CDR3 reads TGCAGCGTTGAAGGCAGGGAGGGCGAGCAGTACTTC. The encoded protein is CSVEGREGEQYF.

This clonotype has ten or more counts. The CDR3 DNA sequence: TGTGCCAGCAGCGGACAGGGGCTCACTGAAGCTTTCTTT. Amino acid sequence: CASSGQGLTEAFF. The rearrangement uses TRBV25-1 and TRBJ1-1, with TRBD1 matching 9 bases. The CDR3 has 13 residues. Germline V lookup: CDR1 MGHDK, CDR2 SYGVNS. The ends lost 6 bases at V and 4 bases at J; junction bases unmatched: 3. The variable domain in full, with the rest retrieved from reference TRBV25-1 and TRBJ1-1, is EADIYQTPRYLVIGTGKKITLECSQTMGHDKMYWYQQDPGMELHLIHYSYGVNSTEKGDLSSESTVSRIRTEHFPLTLESARPSHTSQYLCASSGQGLTEAFFGQGTRLTVV.

V usage is TRBV4-3 and J usage is TRBJ2-3; D gene uncertain. In germline, CDR1 is LGHNA, CDR2 YSLEER. The V and J ends lost 1 base and 2 bases respectively, with 13 bases between them. The CDR3 extends over 16 amino acids. The CDR3 DNA reads as TGCGCCAGCAGCCAAGGAACCGGAGCCTACACAGATACGCAGTATTTT. Translating gives CASSQGTGAYTDTQYF.

This clonotype counts as medium-sized. V is TRBV4-3 and J is TRBJ2-1; D is unclear. The germline CDR1 and CDR2 sequences are LGHNA and YSLEER. V was trimmed by 4 bases and J by 0 bases, leaving 13 bases between them. This CDR3 comprises 16 residues. CDR3 sequence (DNA): TGCGCCAGCAGCCCAGACGCTATGGGCTCCTACAATGAGCAGTTCTTC. Translation gives CASSPDAMGSYNEQFF.

This clonotype appeared a few times. The chain uses TRBV6-1 and TRBJ1-1, with unresolved D. Per germline, CDR1 MNHNS and CDR2 SASEGT. The CDR3 consists of 13 residues. Trimming pared 5 bases from V and 1 base from J, leaving 8 bases between. The CDR3, as DNA: TGTGCCAGCAGTAAAGACTGGAACACTGAAGCTTTCTTT. Amino acids: CASSKDWNTEAFF.

This clonotype has a handful of counts. This chain connects TRBV29-1 to TRBJ2-2, with D uncertain. Germline assignment: CDR1 SQVTM and CDR2 ANQGSEA. CDR3 length equals 10 residues. V dropped 6 bases and J dropped 6 bases, with 5 bases sitting between them. CDR3 protein: CSVLAGELFF. In nucleotides, the CDR3 is TGCAGCGTCCTGGCCGGGGAGCTGTTTTTT.

The chain combines TRBV7-3 with TRBJ2-2; 10 nucleotides line up with TRBD1. The germline V gene encodes CDR1 SGHTA and CDR2 FQGTGA. This CDR3 region has 19 residues. Trimming cost V 5 bases and J 3 bases; bases outside gene matches: 15. In nucleotides, the CDR3 is TGTGCCAGCAGCGACACCGGGACAGGGGCCTCCCGGGACACCGGGGAGCTGTTTTTT. Its protein is CASSDTGTGASRDTGELFF.

J is TRBJ2-2 and V is TRBV7-8; possibly TRBD1 or TRBD2 for D (5 bases each). The germline V gene encodes CDR1 SGHVS and CDR2 FQNEAQ. The CDR3 consists of 13 residues. Trimming cost V 5 bases and J 7 bases, with 11 bases left between them. The CDR3 nucleotides are TGTGCCAGCAGCCCCCCTGGGGGCGGGGAGCTGTTTTTT. Translation gives CASSPPGGGELFF.

This clonotype was recorded a few times. This chain links TRBV7-6 with TRBJ2-5; D remains ambiguous. The CDR3 totals 14 residues. Between the trimmed V and J ends, which lost 7 bases and 2 bases, there was a span of 14 bases. The germline gives CDR1 SGHVS, CDR2 FNYEAQ. The CDR3 bases are TGTGCCAGCACCCCCCCCTGGGGTCAAGAGACCCAGTACTTC. Translation: CASTPPWGQETQYF. Full variable domain (missing parts from reference TRBV7-6 and TRBJ2-5): GAGVSQSPRYKVTKRGQDVALRCDPISGHVSLYWYRQALGQGPEFLTYFNYEAQQDKSGLPNDRFSAERPEGSISTLTIQRTEQRDSAMYRCASTPPWGQETQYFGPGTRLLVL.

In this sample, this clonotype turned up a few times. The chain couples TRBV20-1 to TRBJ2-5; the D gene could be TRBD1 or TRBD2 (6 bases each). V gave up 3 bases and J gave up 1 base, with 12 bases separating them. The germline gives CDR1 DFQATT, CDR2 SNEGSKA (reference sequence). The CDR3 contains 14 residues. Written as DNA, the CDR3 is TGCAGTGCTAGCGGGGGCACTGCCCAAGAGACCCAGTACTTC. Its translation is CSASGGTAQETQYF.

The table lists this clonotype with a few counts. V gene TRBV6-2 or TRBV6-3 combines with J gene TRBJ2-7; 7 bases line up with TRBD2. This CDR3 is 11 amino acids long. Per the germline V gene, CDR1 is MNHEY and CDR2 is SVGEGT. The CDR3: CEWRESYEQYF. As DNA, the CDR3 is TGTGAATGGCGGGAGTCCTACGAGCAGTACTTC.

The gene calls are TRBV10-3 and TRBJ2-2; 8 bases match TRBD2. Germline values: CDR1 ENHRY, CDR2 SYGVKD. Trimming cost V 5 bases and J 3 bases; bases outside gene matches: 2. CDR3 length: 14 residues. In DNA form, the CDR3 reads TGTGCCATCAGTAGCGGGGGAGACACCGGGGAGCTGTTTTTT. Its translation is CAISSGGDTGELFF.

A few counts support this clonotype. V gene TRBV28 combines with J gene TRBJ2-7; D unresolved. The germline gives CDR1 MDHEN, CDR2 SYDVKM. The V gene lost 8 bases and the J gene lost 2 bases, with 10 bases spanning the gap. This CDR3 comprises 12 residues. The CDR3 region is CASGYRTYEQYF. The CDR3 bases are TGTGCCAGCGGATACAGAACCTACGAGCAGTACTTC.

This clonotype was detected ten times or more. V is TRBV7-9 and J is TRBJ2-1, with D unresolved. There are 14 residues in the CDR3. V gave up 0 bases and J gave up 6 bases, with 9 bases separating them. Germline lookup yields CDR1 SEHNR and CDR2 FQNEAQ (reference sequence). The CDR3 reads CASSLASNVNEQFF. CDR3 coding DNA: TGTGCCAGCAGCTTAGCTTCAAACGTCAATGAGCAGTTCTTC.

This clonotype showed up many times. The chain employs TRBV20-1 and TRBJ2-3; D is possibly TRBD1 or TRBD2 (6 bases each). Between the trimmed V and J ends, which lost 3 bases and 7 bases, there was a span of 20 bases. There are 15 residues in the CDR3. Germline CDR1 and CDR2: DFQATT and SNEGSKA (reference sequence). The CDR3, as DNA: TGCAGTGCTAGTAACCAGGGGCGGACTATCCATACGCAGTATTTT. It codes for CSASNQGRTIHTQYF.

This clonotype is medium-sized. This chain joins TRBV29-1 and TRBJ2-1; no reliable D call. Germline CDR1 reads SQVTM; CDR2 reads ANQGSEA. The CDR3 consists of 10 residues. Trimming stripped 5 bases from V and 7 bases from J, with 6 bases between. Here the CDR3 DNA reads TGCAGCGTTAGGGTGAATGAGCAGTTCTTC. Amino acid sequence: CSVRVNEQFF.

V gene TRBV20-1 combines with J gene TRBJ2-1, with 14 bases identical to TRBD2. The CDR3 consists of 15 residues. Germline loops: CDR1 DFQATT, CDR2 SNEGSKA (reference sequence). V was pared by 0 bases and J by 9 bases, with 4 bases of the junction left unmatched. The CDR3 DNA reads as TGCAGTGCTAGAGAGCCGGGACTAGCGGGGGTTGAGCAGTTCTTC. Protein: CSAREPGLAGVEQFF.

This clonotype has only a few counts. V usage is TRBV7-3 and J usage is TRBJ2-6; TRBD1 aligns across 10 bases. Germline CDR1 reads SGHTA; CDR2 reads FQGTGA. J was trimmed by 9 bases and V by 5 bases; bases with no gene match: 7. This CDR3 is 15 amino acids long. In nucleotides, the CDR3 is TGTGCCAGCAGCACTCGACAGGGGGCGATCAACGTCCTGACTTTC. Protein: CASSTRQGAINVLTF.

This clonotype has more than one count but fewer than ten. This chain joins TRBV4-2 and TRBJ2-7; 12 bases agree with TRBD2. Looked up from germline, CDR1 is LGHNA and CDR2 is YNFKEQ. The CDR3 is 15 amino acids. J was trimmed by 1 base and V by 3 bases; bases with no gene match: 1. CDR3 amino acids: CASSQTSGGSYEQYF. The CDR3 region has the DNA TGTGCCAGCAGCCAGACTAGCGGGGGTTCCTACGAGCAGTACTTC.

The chain has TRBV5-6 and TRBJ2-1; perhaps D is TRBD1 or TRBD2 (5 bases each). Between the trimmed V and J ends, which lost 7 bases and 8 bases, there was a span of 22 bases. The V gene's germline CDR1 is SGHDT and CDR2 YYEEEE. The CDR3 has 15 amino acids. The CDR3 DNA reads TGTGCCAGCGGCCCCGGGACCACGACCCTCTATGAGCAGTTCTTC. Translating it yields CASGPGTTTLYEQFF.

This clonotype was counted at least ten times. The CDR3 DNA reads TGTGCCAGCAGCGACAGGACAGGAATTAAAGAGACCCAGTACTTC. It yields the protein CASSDRTGIKETQYF. This sequence joins TRBV6-2 or TRBV6-3 and TRBJ2-5; 7 bases match TRBD1. The V segment lost 6 bases and the J segment 3 bases; nucleotides outside the gene matches: 10. The germline CDR1 and CDR2 sequences are MNHEY and SVGEGT. The CDR3 is 15 amino acids.

A few counts support this clonotype. V is TRBV28 and J is TRBJ2-2; perhaps TRBD2 as D (7 bases). The CDR3 runs 16 residues. Germline V gene sequence: CDR1 MDHEN, CDR2 SYDVKM. The ends were cut back, 6 bases at V and 7 bases at J, with 21 bases in the middle. CDR3 sequence reads: CASRSGEGSNLGELFF. CDR3 in DNA: TGTGCCAGCAGATCAGGGGAGGGATCAAACCTCGGGGAGCTGTTTTTT.